This T cell receptor beta chain was retrieved from a study of Ad26.COV2.S vaccination and SARS-CoV-2 variants. Here immunoSEQ multiplex PCR was the method, and the copy in TCRdb shows in-frame clones only, minus some. The sample carries around 400,000 clones, about four fifths recorded once. Treatment reported: around 19 received Ad26.COV2.S at low or high dose, single or two shots; several received placebo; per-sample allocation not given. The samples were gathered on day 63 after the first injection of vaccine or placebo. Notes on the study in general: It was reported that spike-specific CD8+ and CD4+ T cell responses were substantially broad after vaccination. Quantification of TCR breadth and depth may have yielded underestimates of total T cell responses.

Concerning this clone itself: What it binds is not known.

There are 16 residues in the CDR3. CDR1 is KGHSH, CDR2 LQKENI, per germline. V dropped 1 base and J dropped 8 bases, with 17 bases sitting between them. The input for sequencing was peripheral blood, taken in a trial of Ad26.COV2.S vaccine versus placebo. This TCR came from a person between 18 and 59 years old who received the Ad26.COV2.S COVID-19 vaccine or a placebo. The V call is TRBV18, the J call TRBJ2-2; possible D gene TRBD2, 7 bases. DNA of the CDR3: TGTGCCAGCTCACCACTCGCGGGGGCTCATTCGGGGGAGCTGTTTTTT. It encodes CASSPLAGAHSGELFF.